The T cell receptor beta chain described here comes from a study of blood T cells in healthy people across ages. Sample-barcoded 5' priming and a J-beta primer mix drove a second PCR of roughly 6 to 12 cycles. Each CDR3 protein gets one entry after TCRdb re-called the 5' RACE reads with MiXCR. This sample has over a million distinct CDR3 sequences, with about 25% found just once. Healthy Caucasians from Russia aged about 6 to 90 served as donors. With 1 base removed from V and 1 base from J, the gap between germline ends came to 8 bases. The CDR3 length is 16 residues. Germline V gives CDR1 LNHNV, CDR2 YYDKDF (reference sequence). The sample also formed part of further work on T cells of mothers and their children.

The genes are TRBV15 and TRBJ1-6; D is undetermined. Sequencing was carried out using blood. The clonotype comes from a girl aged 2 to 9 in good health. DNA for the CDR3: TGTGCCACCAGCAGAGTCCGGGAGTCCTATAATTCACCCCTCCACTTT. Translation gives CATSRVRESYNSPLHF.